This T cell receptor beta chain came from a study of cytomegalovirus exposure and HLA in healthy donors. The overall study: The same platform was used for the 130 or so validation repertoires and the approximately 700 first-cohort repertoires, a later analysis reported. Study results and caveats: The investigators catalogued about 170 TCR beta chains as cytomegalovirus-associated. Among the CMV-associated chains, a few were confirmed in vitro as specific for CMV antigens.

The donors were part of the 120-subject validation cohort, which stood apart from the 666-subject first cohort. TCRdb's table, derived via immunoSEQ multiplex PCR, lists solely in-frame clones and lacks some. Of tens of thousands of clones in the sample, 85% to 95% were seen once. The CDR3 spans 15 residues. The germline V gene encodes CDR1 MDHEN and CDR2 SYDVKM. The V end was cut by 2 bases, the J end by 2 bases, with 13 bases between. Notes on this clone: Its antigen remains unidentified.

The receptor was isolated from a woman aged 18-29 years in good health and CMV-seronegative. The sequenced sample consisted of PBMCs. J is TRBJ2-7 and V is TRBV28, with D possibly matching TRBD2 (5 bases). DNA of the CDR3: TGTGCCAGCAGTTTAATAACTAGTGTAGCCTACGAGCAGTACTTC. Protein product: CASSLITSVAYEQYF.